Sequencing of this T cell receptor (beta chain) was carried out in a study of long-term antiretroviral therapy in people with HIV (dated by TCRdb to 2021 to 2024). At the level of the whole study: The earliest samples were collected roughly a decade before the 2015 WHO recommendation for immediate ART, at a time when ART was usually postponed until CD4 counts fell. No cross-contamination during QIAcube processing was seen in test extractions of a monoclonal T-cell line run alongside a few dozen polyclonal samples. Among the 30 or so participants with HIV, roughly eleven were female. The cohort contributed roughly 190 cryopreserved PBMC samples from about 33 adults with confirmed HIV infection, collected serially over a mean of 6 years (range 1-12). Whether ART initiation and durable HIV suppression were associated with changes in peripheral blood TRB repertoire composition and diversity was tested in a retrospective serial study. What the authors observed across the whole study: At every time point, the repertoire was dominated by expanded TRB clones first identified before ART initiation, although this dominance fluctuated and, in many PLHIV, declined after ART. Limited PBMC availability meant only the TCR beta chain was sequenced, without alpha chain pairing. Compared with controls, HIV repertoires had narrower CDR3 length ranges, and the network structure pointed to an antigen-experienced repertoire that shifted only slightly toward naive after ART. Samples dated from about 2004 to 2017, and the ART regimens used may be less effective than current ones. ART initiation was associated with a significant increase in TRB diversity, but diversity stayed significantly below transplant donor controls even after long-term ART. Because pre-ART samples had limited cell numbers, profiling was done on unsorted PBMC rather than on sorted CD4+ and CD8+ T cells. Inferences about post-ART repertoire changes are limited because no data were available on ART adherence, viral resistance or therapy changes.

About this clone itself: Its antigen is unknown. Within one base of it there is no much larger clone, and no base qualities were kept.

Inclusion was restricted to participants for whom at least one PBMC sample before ART initiation and at least two post-ART samples were available. All participants with HIV were treated in the United States of America. Before DNA extraction, cryopreserved samples of about 0.9-11 million PBMC were thawed and then washed. At the time of the earliest PBMC sample, participants with HIV were aged between 23 and 54 years. Per participant, PBMC samples came from 1-4 timepoints prior to ART initiation and 2-8 timepoints following ART initiation, for a median of 7 samples. Serial HIV viral load, CD4+ T-cell count, ART history and demographic data were obtained for every participant. Genomic DNA was extracted from unsorted PBMC with a Qiagen kit on a QIAcube, processed in batches of 12 samples. The immunoSEQ hsTCRB v3.0 assay was used at survey level resolution for TRB variable region sequencing. The targeted TRB sequencing depth was roughly 40,000-55,000 T-cell genomes per sample. TRB libraries were pooled and sequenced on an Illumina MiSeq using a v3 150-cycle kit. On the authors' methods: Analysis of repertoires was carried out in R inside a reproducible Nextflow workflow spanning QC, data transformation and analysis. LymphoSeq2, an R package for AIRR-Seq data exploration, was used to implement custom analyses. A handful of samples that produced fewer than 5000 total TRB sequences were removed, so some 190 HIV repertoires were analyzed. Among the 170 to 200 HIV repertoires that were kept, some 60 were collected before ART initiation and over 120 were collected after ART initiation. Repertoires were downsampled to 5000 TRB nucleotide sequences, and summary statistics were averaged over 100 downsampling iterations. TRB sequences were retained for analysis only if CDR3 regions of at least seven amino acids were present. Diversity was assessed using a clonality score derived from Shannon entropy and using the Gini coefficient. In the repertoire networks, any two of the top 5000 CDR3 amino acid sequences were linked whenever the two sequences differed by an edit distance of one. Antigen specificity groups and MHC restriction were predicted for TRB CDR3 amino acid sequences with GLIPH2. CDR3 amino acid sequences were matched against VDJdb and McPAS-TCR to flag known CMV, EBV, HIV or tissue antigen associations. Pre-ART, post-ART and control groups were compared with Wilcoxon signed-rank tests and Holm-Bonferroni correction. TCRdb took over this immuneACCESS table, retaining in-frame rearrangements with V and J assigned. Such tables are incomplete; in checked studies, under half of the missing clones stem from an unresolved V gene, and the remainder is unexplained. That table supplies the V and J calls and clone size; D and trimming were determined from the DNA. The sample yields tens of thousands of clones; almost 97% were counted once. Around 3.2% of the sample is taken by the ten largest.

Trimming removed 1 base from V and 5 bases from J, leaving 12 bases between the germline ends. In the germline V gene, CDR1 corresponds to SGDLS and CDR2 to YYNGEE. The CDR3 contains 14 residues, cysteine and phenylalanine counted. Only the CDR3 DNA stays, 42 bases, in frame from base 1. The chain uses TRBV9 and TRBJ1-1, with no confident D gene call. The TCR originated in a man under 40 with HIV. The source material was unsorted PBMCs, sampled 6.9 years after starting antiretroviral therapy. The CDR3 reads as follows: CASSVKPTGTEAFF. The DNA is TGTGCCAGCAGCGTAAAACCGACGGGGACTGAAGCTTTCTTT.